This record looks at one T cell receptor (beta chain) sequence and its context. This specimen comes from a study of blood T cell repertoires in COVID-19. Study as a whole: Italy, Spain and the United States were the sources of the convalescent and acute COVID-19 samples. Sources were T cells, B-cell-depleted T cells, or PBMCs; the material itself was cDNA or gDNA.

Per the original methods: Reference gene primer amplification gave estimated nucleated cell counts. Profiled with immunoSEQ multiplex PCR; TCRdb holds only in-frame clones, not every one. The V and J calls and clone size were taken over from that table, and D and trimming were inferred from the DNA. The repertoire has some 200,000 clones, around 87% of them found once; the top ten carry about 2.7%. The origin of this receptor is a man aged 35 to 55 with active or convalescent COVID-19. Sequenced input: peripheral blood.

Here the CDR3 DNA reads TGTGCCAGCCGTATATCCCCGACAGGGTCGACTGAAGCTTTCTTT. Protein product: CASRISPTGSTEAFF. The chain recombines TRBV19 with TRBJ1-1, with 7 bases identical to TRBD1. With V trimmed by 9 bases and J by 5 bases, 15 bases remained unmatched. The CDR3 has 15 residues. The germline CDR1 and CDR2 sequences are LNHDA and SQIVND (reference sequence).